This TCR beta chain was obtained from a study of blood T cells in healthy people across ages. Per-sample yields of isolated PBMCs were at least 6.5 million. Through a sample-barcoded 5' primer and a J-beta primer mix, a second PCR was run for roughly 6 to 11 cycles. TCRdb recomputed calls from the 5' RACE reads with MiXCR, one row per CDR3 protein. This table holds around 1,000,000 distinct CDR3 sequences, less than 25% found once. Trimming pared 3 bases from V and 6 bases from J, leaving 3 bases between. CDR3 length: 11 residues. Germline CDR1 and CDR2: ENHRY and SYGVKD. These data were also reused for a study on T cells of mothers and their children. This second report adds: A primer called M1S, used in the second PCR, added sample barcodes and 2-4 random nucleotides. There were over 10 million TCR beta CDR3 reads from each mother and about 3 million from each child.

The TCR sequence derives from a girl aged 2-10 years in good health. The sample taken for sequencing was blood. This sequence joins TRBV10-3 and TRBJ2-4; unclear D gene. The CDR3 sequence: CAISDLNIQYF. For the CDR3, the DNA is TGTGCCATCAGTGACCTAAACATTCAGTACTTC.